Sequencing of this T cell receptor (beta chain) was carried out in a study of T cells after yellow fever vaccination. Across the whole study: The authors prepared low-cell-number fractions using SMART-Seq v4 Ultra Low Input.

TCRdb reprocessed the 5' RACE reads with MiXCR, giving one entry per CDR3 protein. Here the sample spans a few hundred thousand distinct CDR3 sequences, around 3.6% being singletons. This clonotype was seen many times. Germline CDR1 is ENHRY and CDR2 is SYGVKD. V lost 11 bases and J lost 7, with 23 bases in between. The CDR3 spans 14 residues. This chain joins TRBV10-3 and TRBJ1-1; no clear D gene. The source was PBMCs, collected on the day of the yellow fever booster vaccination. The receptor comes from a man younger than 35 who received the YFV17D yellow fever vaccine. Here the CDR3 reads CAGRERHDRVEAFF. As DNA, the CDR3 is TGTGCCGGCCGGGAGCGTCACGATCGAGTTGAAGCTTTCTTT.